This T cell receptor delta chain comes out of a study of Vδ1+ human thymocytes. General study results and limits: In the thymus, TRG and TRD repertoires looked highly polyclonal with Gaussian CDR3 lengths.

The template was reverse-transcribed extracted RNA. CDR3 amplicons came from multiplex PCR with pooled V-gene forward and constant-region reverse primers. TCRdb reprocessed the multiplex PCR reads through CATT. There are over 65,000 delta-chain clones in the sample; 30% to 40% occur only once, and about 0.24% lies in the top ten. A note on this clone: The antigen is not known.

Germline CDR1 is TSWWSYY and CDR2 is QGS. Trimming shortened V by 3 bases and J by 3 bases, and 38 bases separated the two germline ends. This CDR3 is built from 23 residues. Sample: Vdelta1+ gamma-delta thymocytes from the thymus. The sample's subset: FACS-sorted CD3+ TCRalphabeta- TCRVdelta1+ TCRVdelta2- thymocytes. The chain is built from TRDV1 and TRDJ1; D might be TRDD2 or TRDD3, each matching 7 bases. The TCR originated in a boy younger than two who had congenital heart surgery. In DNA form, the CDR3 reads TGTGCTCTTGGGGATCGCCTTCCTTTCCTACCGGTAGGGGGATGGGGTATGTCCGATAAACTCATCTTT. It specifies CALGDRLPFLPVGGWGMSDKLIF.